This T cell receptor beta chain came from a study of T cells in Graves' hyperthyroidism and ophthalmopathy (dated by TCRdb to between 2017 and 2020). For context, the study as a whole: A discovery cohort of about 95 patients, 43 with Graves' ophthalmopathy and fewer than 65 with stable Graves' hyperthyroidism, was used to find distinguishing TCR V-J signatures. Whether ophthalmopathy could be predicted prospectively was tested in an independent validation cohort made up of under 20 hyperthyroidism patients plus 17 patients who later progressed to ophthalmopathy. The 95 to 100 discovery patients were randomly divided into training and test sets at a 7:3 ratio. Thyroid tissue and blood T-cell repertoires from roughly six Graves' hyperthyroidism patients were also compared in the study. Once sampling was done, hyperthyroidism patients were given methimazole at a starting dose of 30 mg daily, whereas ophthalmopathy patients were given high-dose intravenous methylprednisolone. According to the paper, TCR Vbeta CDR3 sequencing was carried out on some 140 peripheral blood samples, which came from under 50 ophthalmopathy, around 75 hyperthyroidism and approximately 17 progressor patients.

The TCR beta CDR3 regions were amplified from the RNA transcripts. A first-round RT-PCR of the TCR CDR3 used the HTBI primer set with the Qiagen OneStep RT-PCR kit. A second multiplex PCR round built the libraries, followed by size selection and purification. Sequencing of the libraries was done on an Illumina HiSeq2000 using paired-end 100 bp reads. The original methods were these. SOAPnuke was used to process the raw data, removing reads that contained adapters or uncalled bases, had a mean Phred below 15, or lacked an exact match to the constant primer or identifier. High-quality paired reads were merged with COPE v1.2.5, and unique nucleotide sequences were defined as clonotypes. Clonotypes were aligned to IMGT TRBV, TRBD and TRBJ reference segments using MiTCR v1.1. Only V-J combinations with frequency above 0.0001, covering about 99% of repertoires, were analysed. A TCS score was defined as the ratio of F50 (clonal expansion) to E x V (chaos), with BLOSUM62-based TCRdist applied between CDR3 peptides within each V-J. Welch's t-statistics and random forest reduced around 520 V-J features to 10 to 15, which were used in a naive Bayes classifier (R e1071). Thyroid-blood repertoire similarity was quantified with the Morisita-Horn index. The public reads were reprocessed in TCRdb via fastp at Q25 and MiXCR, keeping in-frame beta chains. Under each unique CDR3 protein, matching rows form one entry showing the most common genes and DNA. The V and J calls and clone size are TCRdb's, not the authors'. The sample table shows hundreds of thousands of distinct CDR3 sequences, and about 45% are seen once. The top ten constitute about 7.2% of the sample.

As regards this clonotype: The antigen it recognizes is unknown. Base qualities were left out, and no much larger clone turns up one base away.

What the research found in general, with its limitations: In validation, progression to ophthalmopathy was predicted by the model with 70.59% sensitivity and 72% to 80% specificity, a median of roughly six months before onset. A model built on a 13 V-J signature distinguished ophthalmopathy from stable hyperthyroidism, reaching 85% to 90% sensitivity and 81.08% specificity in cross-validation and 80%/75% in testing. No statistical method was used to fix the sample size in advance, and group allocation was not hidden from the investigators. Blood samples also contained most of the expanded thyroid clonotypes (frequency above 0.001), which suggests that blood repertoires may reflect thyroid immune responses.

Exclusion was applied to patients with uncontrolled infections, other autoimmune diseases, pregnancy or lactation. Diagnoses relied on clinical symptoms, serum thyroxine and TRAb, thyroid ultrasound and orbital computed tomography. Total RNA was extracted with Trizol reagent, and quality was checked on an Agilent 2100 Bioanalyzer. CDR1 DFQATT and CDR2 SNEGSKA are derived from the germline V gene (reference sequence). CDR3 length: 13 amino acids, cysteine to phenylalanine. CDR3 DNA only is kept here, 39 bases in frame from base 1. V is reduced by 0 bases and J by 14 bases, leaving a spacing of 17 bases between them.

Here the chain combines TRBV20-1 and TRBJ1-5, with TRBD1 perhaps the D gene, on 6 matching bases. Sequenced material: peripheral blood or thyroid tissue (not recorded which). The TCR comes from an adult man with Graves' disease, either hyperthyroidism or ophthalmopathy (not recorded which). The nucleotide sequence reads TGCAGTGCTAGAGATCCCAGGGGACGGGGCGAGCATTTT. Its translation reads: CSARDPRGRGEHF.